The 15 T cell receptor beta chains given below trace back to one sample, sequenced in a study of cytomegalovirus exposure and HLA in healthy donors. The PCR made use of 60 Vbeta and 13 Jbeta primers. Produced via immunoSEQ multiplex PCR; TCRdb's table is partial and in-frame only. This table holds about 160,000 clones, around 77% found once. What was sequenced was PBMCs. These receptors were taken from a man aged 60 to 75 in good health and CMV-seronegative.

In this sample, this clone turned up once. The chain couples TRBV27 to TRBJ1-2; 9 bases match TRBD1. Germline CDR1 and CDR2: MNHEY and SMNVEV (reference sequence). CDR3 length equals 13 residues. CDR3 sequence (DNA): TGTTCTTTTTGGGGACAGGGAATGGATGGCTACACCTTC. It translates to CSFWGQGMDGYTF.

CDR3 in amino acids: CASSANSGTSYGGSYNEQFF. The CDR3 DNA is TGTGCCAGCAGCGCAAACTCCGGGACTAGCTACGGGGGCTCCTACAATGAGCAGTTCTTC. V and J are TRBV5-8 and TRBJ2-1; TRBD2 aligns across 9 bases. The ends lost 4 bases at V and 0 bases at J; junction bases unmatched: 17. The CDR3 contains 20 residues. Germline values: CDR1 SGHTS, CDR2 YDEGEE.

The chain joins TRBV27 to TRBJ1-2; maybe TRBD1 (5 bases). The CDR3 loop spans 14 amino acids. Trimming shortened V by 8 bases and J by 0 bases, and 13 bases separated the two germline ends. Germline values: CDR1 MNHEY, CDR2 SMNVEV (reference sequence). This chain's CDR3 is CASGMTDSNYGYTF. The CDR3, as DNA: TGTGCCAGCGGAATGACAGATTCTAACTATGGCTACACCTTC.

The gene calls are TRBV6-5 and TRBJ2-7; possibly TRBD1 for D (5 bases). V dropped 3 bases and J dropped 12 bases, with 18 bases sitting between them. CDR3 length: 13 amino acids. Per the germline V gene, CDR1 is MNHEY and CDR2 is SVGAGI. In nucleotides, the CDR3 is TGTGCCAGCAGTTATCAACAGGTGGAGCAGTTGTACTTC. It translates to CASSYQQVEQLYF.

This chain connects TRBV4-3 to TRBJ1-1, with D unclear. The CDR3 totals 15 residues. From germline, CDR1 is LGHNA and CDR2 YSLEER. The germline V and J ends were trimmed by 0 bases and 6 bases, with 14 bases remaining between them. The CDR3 DNA is TGCGCCAGCAGCCAAGATCTGAGGAGTTCGGCTGAAGCTTTCTTT. Protein sequence: CASSQDLRSSAEAFF.

This clone was seen once. The V call is TRBV5-8, the J call TRBJ1-4; no definite D call. The germline V and J ends were trimmed by 0 bases and 5 bases, with 8 bases remaining between them. This CDR3 has 14 residues. Germline V CDR1 and CDR2: SGHTS, YDEGEE. Here the CDR3 DNA reads TGTGCCAGCAGCTTGGGAGGTAGCAATGAAAAACTGTTTTTT. Its translation: CASSLGGSNEKLFF.

This clone was seen a few times. The chain combines TRBV18 with TRBJ2-1, with 11 bases that match TRBD2. CDR1 is KGHSH and CDR2 is LQKENI in the germline V gene. The CDR3 is made up of 15 amino acids. After removal of 2 bases from V and 8 bases from J, the junction contained 5 bases not matched to a gene. The CDR3 loop is CASSPISGGADEQFF. For the CDR3, the DNA is TGTGCCAGCTCACCAATTAGCGGGGGGGCAGATGAGCAGTTCTTC.

J is TRBJ2-3 and V is TRBV5-6; D might be TRBD2 (6 bases). V lost 4 bases and J 6 bases, leaving 21 bases between the germline ends. The germline CDR1 and CDR2 sequences are SGHDT and YYEEEE. The CDR3 runs to 16 residues. This chain's CDR3 is CASSASRGTVIDTQYF. CDR3 bases: TGTGCCAGCAGCGCCAGTCGCGGGACGGTCATCGATACGCAGTATTTT.

This clone came up once. The chain is built from TRBV7-8 and TRBJ1-2; possible D gene TRBD1, 5 bases. The CDR3 totals 15 residues. The germline V gene has CDR1 SGHVS and CDR2 FQNEAQ. V lost 3 bases, J lost 4 bases, and 15 bases lay in between. The CDR3 sequence is CASSFLEGGGYGYTF. The CDR3 DNA follows: TGTGCCAGCAGCTTTTTGGAGGGCGGGGGCTATGGCTACACCTTC.

Concerning this clone: One end of the junction does not line up with germline, which may come from a read error. The chain joins TRBV5-4 to TRBJ2-1; perhaps TRBD2 as D (5 bases). From germline, CDR1 is SGHNT and CDR2 YYREEE (reference sequence). The CDR3 consists of 12 residues. CDR3 amino acids: CASSRPSASHLF. The CDR3 DNA reads TGTGCCAGCAGCCGCCCATCGGCTAGCCATCTCTTC.

V and J are TRBV9 and TRBJ2-2; 8 bases fit TRBD2. CDR3 length: 15 amino acids. V was clipped by 3 bases and J by 5 bases; unmatched bases: 6. Germline V CDR1 and CDR2: SGDLS, YYNGEE. Here the CDR3 reads CASSEAGGRTGELFF. The CDR3 DNA follows: TGTGCCAGCAGCGAGGCGGGAGGTCGAACCGGGGAGCTGTTTTTT.

The chain employs TRBV28 and TRBJ2-7; D unresolved. V lost 4 bases and J lost 5, with 9 bases in between. In germline, CDR1 is MDHEN, CDR2 SYDVKM. The CDR3 has 12 amino acids. This CDR3 is CASSSDMNEQYF. CDR3 DNA: TGTGCCAGCAGTTCTGACATGAACGAGCAGTACTTC. Supplemented by reference TRBV28 and TRBJ2-7, the full variable domain reads DVKVTQSSRYLVKRTGEKVFLECVQDMDHENMFWYRQDPGLGLRLIYFSYDVKMKEKGDIPEGYSVSREKKERFSLILESASTNQTSMYLCASSSDMNEQYFGPGTRLTVT.

This clone has a single count. At one end, the junction sequence differs from germline, possibly due to a read error. The gene calls are TRBV7-9 and TRBJ2-2; D may be TRBD2 (7 bases). This CDR3 is 16 amino acids long. Germline CDR1 and CDR2: SEHNR and FQNEAQ (reference sequence). The CDR3 protein is CSSSLERGAGTGELFF. The DNA of the CDR3 is TGTTCCAGCAGCTTAGAACGGGGGGCAGGCACCGGGGAGCTGTTTTTT. Full variable domain (remainder filled in from reference TRBV7-9 and TRBJ2-2): DTGVSQNPRHKITKRGQNVTFRCDPISEHNRLYWYRQTLGQGPEFLTYFQNEAQLEKSRLLSDRFSAERPKGSFSTLEIQRTEQGDSAMYLCSSSLERGAGTGELFFGEGSRLTVL.

DNA for the CDR3: TGTGCCAGCTCACCGGCGGGGGTCTCGGGAAACACCATATATTTT. Translation: CASSPAGVSGNTIYF. V and J are TRBV18 and TRBJ1-3; TRBD1 is a possible D gene (5 bases). The V gene's germline CDR1 is KGHSH and CDR2 LQKENI. Deletions cut 3 bases from V and 4 bases from J, with 13 bases between. The CDR3 spans 15 residues.

This clone was seen a handful of times. The genes are TRBV7-3 and TRBJ2-5, with TRBD1 identical over 8 bases. This CDR3 has 15 residues. Germline V CDR1 and CDR2: SGHTA, FQGTGA. After removal of 5 bases from V and 4 bases from J, the junction contained 9 bases not matched to a gene. CDR3 in DNA: TGTGCCAGCAGCCTCCTGACAGGGGCCTTAGAGACCCAGTACTTC. This codes for CASSLLTGALETQYF.